This TCR beta chain was identified during a study of blood T cells in healthy people across ages. Donors ranged from about 6 to 90 years old and were healthy Caucasians in Russia. The use of a sample-barcoded 5' primer and a J-beta primer mix characterized a second PCR of about 6 to 12 cycles. Using its own MiXCR run on the 5' RACE reads, TCRdb lists one record per CDR3 protein. The data show about 1.4 million distinct CDR3 sequences, approximately 59% seen once. Study-level findings and limits: In long-lived donors, naive CD4+ cell counts and diversity exceeded those of aged donors.

Turning to this clonotype: Its antigen is not identified.

V dropped 2 bases and J dropped 2 bases, with 9 bases sitting between them. The V gene's germline CDR1 is DFQATT and CDR2 SNEGSKA (reference sequence). The CDR3 length is 14 residues. The chain links TRBV20-1 to TRBJ2-2; D is uncertain. Specimen: blood. The TCR comes from a man between 18 and 35 years old in good health. CDR3 region: CSARSGLNTGELFF. The CDR3 region has the DNA TGCAGTGCTAGATCGGGCCTCAACACCGGGGAGCTGTTTTTT.